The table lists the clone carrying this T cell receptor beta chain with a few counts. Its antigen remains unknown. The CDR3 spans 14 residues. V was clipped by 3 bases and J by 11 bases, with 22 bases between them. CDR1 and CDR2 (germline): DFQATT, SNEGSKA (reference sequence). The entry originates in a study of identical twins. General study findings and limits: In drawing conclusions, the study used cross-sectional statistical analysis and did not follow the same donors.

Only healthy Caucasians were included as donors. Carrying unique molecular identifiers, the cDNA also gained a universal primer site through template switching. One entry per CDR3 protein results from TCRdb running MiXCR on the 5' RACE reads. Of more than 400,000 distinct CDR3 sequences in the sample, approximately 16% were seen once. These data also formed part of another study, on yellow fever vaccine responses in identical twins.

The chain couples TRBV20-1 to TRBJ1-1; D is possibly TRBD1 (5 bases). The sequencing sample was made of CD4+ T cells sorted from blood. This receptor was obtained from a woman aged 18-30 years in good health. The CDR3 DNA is TGCAGTGCTAGCTCGGGCAGGGAGTTTGTGGACGCTTTCTTT. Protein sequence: CSASSGREFVDAFF.